This TCR beta chain is drawn from a study of coeliac disease. CDR1 and CDR2 (germline): WSHSY, SAAADI. Trimming took off 3 bases at V and 3 bases at J, with 3 bases between the two ends. This CDR3 region has 11 residues. This table comes from immunoSEQ multiplex PCR, and its TCRdb copy is limited to in-frame clones, with some not included. The data show around 3,000 clones, with 45% to 50% seen just once and 11% held by the top ten. Material for sequencing was intraepithelial lymphocytes from the gut. This clonotype originated in a woman in her seventies with celiac disease. V and J are TRBV10-2 and TRBJ2-7, with D unresolved. DNA of the CDR3: TGCGCCAGCAGTGACAGCTACGAGCAGTACTTC. Its protein is CASSDSYEQYF.